This passage covers 24 T cell receptor beta chains from one sample sequenced in a study of early T cells in non-severe SARS-CoV-2 infection. Via MiXCR, TCRdb re-called the 5' RACE reads, giving one row per CDR3 protein. The sample records roughly 40,000 distinct CDR3 sequences, approximately 5.9% being singletons. Material: whole blood. The source of these receptors is an adult who was a healthcare worker with PCR-confirmed SARS-CoV-2 infection or an uninfected control (not recorded which).

This clonotype was seen repeatedly, ten times or more. This chain links TRBV29-1 with TRBJ2-7; D remains unclear. V was cut by 0 bases and J by 7 bases, with 10 bases left in between. Germline loops: CDR1 SQVTM, CDR2 ANQGSEA. CDR3 length: 12 amino acids. The CDR3 here is CSVEETTGEQYF. The CDR3 nucleotides are TGCAGCGTTGAAGAGACCACCGGGGAGCAGTACTTC.

This clonotype was recorded at least ten times. The chain couples TRBV6-1 to TRBJ2-3; a possible D gene is TRBD2 (5 bases). V gave up 3 bases and J gave up 0 bases, with 13 bases separating them. The CDR3 length is 16 residues. Germline CDR1 MNHNS, CDR2 SASEGT. In DNA, the CDR3 is TGTGCCAGCAGTGACCCGCCGGGAACTAGCACAGATACGCAGTATTTT. This encodes CASSDPPGTSTDTQYF.

By proportion, this clonotype is medium-sized. The chain carries TRBV27 and TRBJ2-3; the D gene is possibly TRBD2 (6 bases). The CDR3 consists of 16 residues. Between the trimmed V and J ends, which lost 2 bases and 1 base, there was a span of 13 bases. Germline V gene sequence: CDR1 MNHEY, CDR2 SMNVEV (reference sequence). The CDR3 DNA reads as TGTGCCAGCAGTTTAGCGCGCGGGAAGGGCACAGATACGCAGTATTTT. This gives the protein CASSLARGKGTDTQYF.

This clonotype was seen only once. Possible read error: a much larger clone is one base away. The genes are TRBV27 and TRBJ2-7; the D gene is possibly TRBD2 (6 bases). Between the trimmed V and J ends, which lost 6 bases and 3 bases, there was a span of 18 bases. The germline V gene has CDR1 MNHEY and CDR2 SMNVEV (reference sequence). The CDR3 extends over 15 amino acids. The CDR3: CASRVISRGVYEQYF. The CDR3 DNA sequence: TGTGCCAGCAGAGTGATCTCCCGCGGGGTCTACGAGCAGTACTTC.

This clonotype has a count of ten or more. The chain joins TRBV6-4 to TRBJ2-1, with TRBD2 identical over 13 bases. There are 20 residues in the CDR3. Trimming took 3 bases from V and 2 from J; bases not matched to a gene: 13. Germline loops: CDR1 MRHNA, CDR2 SNTAGT. CDR3 nucleotides: TGTGCCAGCAGTGAACCGCAGGGAGGGACTAGCGGGGTCACCTACAATGAGCAGTTCTTC. Translated: CASSEPQGGTSGVTYNEQFF.

This clonotype showed up many times. The CDR3, as DNA: TGCGCCAGCAGCCTGTTCACTAGCGGGAGTGCGGGAGATACGCAGTATTTT. It is translated as CASSLFTSGSAGDTQYF. V and J are TRBV5-1 and TRBJ2-3; the match to TRBD2 covers 11 bases. After removal of 4 bases from V and 5 bases from J, the junction contained 12 bases not matched to a gene. Germline loops: CDR1 SGHRS, CDR2 YFSETQ. CDR3 length: 17 amino acids. The whole variable domain, filled in from reference TRBV5-1 and TRBJ2-3, reads KAGVTQTPRYLIKTRGQQVTLSCSPISGHRSVSWYQQTPGQGLQFLFEYFSETQRNKGNFPGRFSGRQFSNSRSEMNVSTLELGDSALYLCASSLFTSGSAGDTQYFGPGTRLTVL.

This clonotype showed up many times. V usage is TRBV18 and J usage is TRBJ2-5; D might be TRBD1 (8 bases). Trimming pared 3 bases from V and 4 bases from J, leaving 15 bases between. The CDR3 contains 15 residues. Germline values: CDR1 KGHSH, CDR2 LQKENI. In DNA, the CDR3 is TGTGCCAGCTCACCCCAGGACAGGGAGGGAGAGACCCAGTACTTC. It translates to CASSPQDREGETQYF.

This clonotype was picked up many times. J is TRBJ1-1 and V is TRBV5-1; D unresolved. From germline, CDR1 is SGHRS and CDR2 YFSETQ. V dropped 1 base and J dropped 5 bases, with 6 bases sitting between them. The CDR3 is 12 amino acids. CDR3 coding DNA: TGCGCCAGCAGCTTGCGAGGTACTGAAGCTTTCTTT. Encoded protein: CASSLRGTEAFF. The whole variable domain, remainder taken from reference TRBV5-1 and TRBJ1-1, is KAGVTQTPRYLIKTRGQQVTLSCSPISGHRSVSWYQQTPGQGLQFLFEYFSETQRNKGNFPGRFSGRQFSNSRSEMNVSTLELGDSALYLCASSLRGTEAFFGQGTRLTVV.

This clonotype was observed at least ten times. The chain couples TRBV5-1 to TRBJ2-1; a possible D gene is TRBD1 (9 bases). Germline V gene lookup returns CDR1 SGHRS and CDR2 YFSETQ. The CDR3 contains 17 residues. Trimming took off 4 bases at V and 5 bases at J, with 22 bases between the two ends. CDR3 in DNA: TGCGCCAGCAGCCCGGGACAGGGAGGAGCGGGAGACAATGAGCAGTTCTTC. Its protein is CASSPGQGGAGDNEQFF.

This sequence joins TRBV2 and TRBJ2-3, with D maybe TRBD2 (5 bases). Germline assignment: CDR1 SNHLY and CDR2 FYNNEI. The CDR3 has 14 amino acids. Trimming left V 6 bases short and J 4 bases short, with 14 bases between. The DNA for the CDR3 is TGTGCCAGCAGAGAGGGCCCGGTCCCAGATACGCAGTATTTT. Protein product: CASREGPVPDTQYF.

The genes are TRBV28 and TRBJ1-4; D is perhaps TRBD1 (6 bases). The CDR3 has 16 amino acids. Germline V lookup: CDR1 MDHEN, CDR2 SYDVKM. V gave up 5 bases and J gave up 7 bases, with 20 bases separating them. The CDR3 DNA reads TGTGCCAGCAGTCCTTATCCTACAGGGATCGGTGAAAAACTGTTTTTT. This sequence encodes CASSPYPTGIGEKLFF.

The chain links TRBV20-1 to TRBJ2-2, with TRBD1 matching over 9 bases. This CDR3 is built from 15 residues. Trimming at V came to 1 base and at J to 3 bases, leaving 3 bases not matched to a gene. The V gene's germline CDR1 is DFQATT and CDR2 SNEGSKA (reference sequence). In DNA form, the CDR3 reads TGCAGTGCTAGAGTTGGGGACAGGGACACCGGGGAGCTGTTTTTT. This gives the protein CSARVGDRDTGELFF.

This clonotype occurred many times. This chain uses TRBV25-1 with TRBJ2-3; TRBD1 matches at 7 bases. Looked up from germline, CDR1 is MGHDK and CDR2 is SYGVNS. Trimming cost V 7 bases and J 1 base; bases outside gene matches: 5. CDR3 size: 14 residues. For the CDR3, the DNA is TGTGCCAGCATTGACACAGGGGGCACAGATACGCAGTATTTT. Amino acids: CASIDTGGTDTQYF.

In this sample, this clonotype turned up many times. The chain has TRBV11-2 and TRBJ2-4; 9 nucleotides line up with TRBD1. Germline CDR1 and CDR2: SGHAT and FQNNGV. The CDR3 has 12 amino acids. The V segment lost 8 bases and the J segment 8 bases; nucleotides outside the gene matches: 4. The CDR3 spells CASDRTGDIQYF. The DNA for the CDR3 is TGTGCCAGCGATAGGACAGGGGACATTCAGTACTTC.

In DNA, the CDR3 is TGCGCCAGCAGCCAACCGTCCGTTAGCGGTAGCTCCTACAATGAGCAGTTCTTC. It encodes CASSQPSVSGSSYNEQFF. V and J are TRBV4-1 and TRBJ2-1; possibly TRBD2 for D (6 bases). The CDR3 totals 18 residues. The V and J ends lost 2 bases and 0 bases respectively, with 17 bases between them. Per germline, CDR1 MGHRA and CDR2 YSYEKL.

This clonotype was recorded many times. The gene calls are TRBV7-8 and TRBJ2-7; no firm D call. The V end lost 1 base, the J end lost 0 bases, and 7 bases lay between the germline ends. CDR3 length: 14 residues. From germline, CDR1 is SGHVS and CDR2 FQNEAQ. CDR3 in DNA: TGTGCCAGCAGCTTAGAGCTCAGCTCCTACGAGCAGTACTTC. Translated, it gives CASSLELSSYEQYF.

V usage is TRBV11-2 and J usage is TRBJ2-7, with TRBD2 matching over 9 bases. The CDR3 contains 17 residues. Trimming removed 5 bases from V and 5 bases from J; junction bases left unmatched: 16. Looked up from germline, CDR1 is SGHAT and CDR2 is FQNNGV. CDR3 sequence reads: CASSLARRLAGTNEQYF. CDR3 nucleotides: TGTGCCAGCAGCCTCGCACGTCGGCTAGCGGGAACCAACGAGCAGTACTTC.

This clonotype has at least ten counts. This chain uses TRBV10-3 with TRBJ2-5; 12 bases agree with TRBD2. The CDR3 has 15 residues. Looked up from germline, CDR1 is ENHRY and CDR2 is SYGVKD. V lost 5 bases and J lost 4; bases outside the gene matches: 5. CDR3 sequence: CAISQTSGRGETQYF. The CDR3 nucleotides read TGTGCCATCAGTCAGACTAGCGGGAGAGGAGAGACCCAGTACTTC.

This clonotype appeared many times. The chain carries TRBV6-6 and TRBJ2-5; TRBD2 matches 9 bases. Trimming took 0 bases from V and 3 from J; bases not matched to a gene: 8. The V gene's germline CDR1 is MNHNY and CDR2 SVGAGI (reference sequence). This CDR3 is 17 amino acids long. The CDR3: CASSYSTLASGKETQYF. The CDR3 DNA follows: TGTGCCAGCAGTTACTCGACGCTGGCTAGCGGGAAAGAGACCCAGTACTTC.

The chain has TRBV14 and TRBJ2-3; 8 bases fit TRBD1. With 4 bases clipped from V and 0 bases from J, the junction kept 6 bases outside the gene matches. Looked up from germline, CDR1 is SGHDN and CDR2 is FVKESK. The CDR3 is 16 residues long. In DNA form, the CDR3 reads TGTGCCAGCAGCCTTCGACAGGGGTCAAGCACAGATACGCAGTATTTT. Amino acid sequence: CASSLRQGSSTDTQYF. Using reference TRBV14 and TRBJ2-3 for the parts outside the CDR3, the full variable domain is EAGVTQFPSHSVIEKGQTVTLRCDPISGHDNLYWYRRVMGKEIKFLLHFVKESKQDESGMPNNRFLAERTGGTYSTLKVQPAELEDSGVYFCASSLRQGSSTDTQYFGPGTRLTVL.

This clonotype was picked up many times. The chain couples TRBV20-1 to TRBJ2-7, with D perhaps matching TRBD2 (6 bases). The CDR3 runs to 18 residues. From germline, CDR1 is DFQATT and CDR2 SNEGSKA (reference sequence). V was trimmed by 0 bases and J by 2 bases, leaving 23 bases between them. The CDR3 is CSARDATAPGLDTYEQYF. CDR3 nucleotides: TGCAGTGCTAGAGATGCGACCGCCCCGGGACTCGATACCTACGAGCAGTACTTC.

Only a few counts were recorded for this clonotype. The V call is TRBV3-1, the J call TRBJ2-1; possibly TRBD1 for D (5 bases). Trimming pared 4 bases from V and 8 bases from J, leaving 15 bases between. Germline loops: CDR1 LGHDT, CDR2 YNNKEL (reference sequence). The CDR3 consists of 14 residues. In DNA, the CDR3 is TGTGCCAGCAGCCGGGGCGATCAGGGCCATGAGCAGTTCTTC. It encodes CASSRGDQGHEQFF.

This clonotype was seen more than once but under ten times. The V and J genes are TRBV28 and TRBJ1-1; D is ambiguous. Germline V gene lookup returns CDR1 MDHEN and CDR2 SYDVKM. Between the trimmed V and J ends, which lost 4 bases and 1 base, there was a span of 13 bases. CDR3 size: 15 residues. CDR3 region: CASSSHGLGNTEAFF. CDR3 coding DNA: TGTGCCAGCAGTTCACATGGCTTGGGGAACACTGAAGCTTTCTTT.

This clonotype was seen many times. V gene TRBV28 combines with J gene TRBJ2-3, with 16 bases that match TRBD2. The V and J ends lost 7 bases and 2 bases, in that order; junction bases with no gene match: 15. The CDR3 is 20 amino acids. In germline, CDR1 is MDHEN, CDR2 SYDVKM. CDR3 protein: CASNEFGGLAGGPNTDTQYF. DNA of the CDR3: TGTGCCAGCAATGAGTTCGGGGGACTAGCGGGAGGGCCGAACACAGATACGCAGTATTTT.